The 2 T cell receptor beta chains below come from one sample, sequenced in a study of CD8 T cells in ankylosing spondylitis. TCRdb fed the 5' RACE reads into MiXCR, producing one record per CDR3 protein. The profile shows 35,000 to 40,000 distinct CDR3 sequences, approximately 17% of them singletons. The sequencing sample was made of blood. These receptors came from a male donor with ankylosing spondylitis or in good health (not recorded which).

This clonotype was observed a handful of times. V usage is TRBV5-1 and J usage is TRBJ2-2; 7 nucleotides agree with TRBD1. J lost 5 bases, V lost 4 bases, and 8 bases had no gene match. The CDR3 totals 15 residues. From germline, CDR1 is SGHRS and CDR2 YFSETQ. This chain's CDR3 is CASSLRTGKTGELFF. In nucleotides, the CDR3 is TGCGCCAGCAGCCTCAGGACAGGCAAAACCGGGGAGCTGTTTTTT.

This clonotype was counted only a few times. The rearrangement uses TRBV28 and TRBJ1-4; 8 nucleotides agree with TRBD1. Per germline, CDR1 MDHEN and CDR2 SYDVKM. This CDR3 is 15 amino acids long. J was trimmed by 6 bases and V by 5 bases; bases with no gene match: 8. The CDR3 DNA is TGTGCCAGCAGTCCCGGGGAGGGACAGGATGAAAAACTGTTTTTT. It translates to CASSPGEGQDEKLFF.